Here is one TCR beta chain with its context. Its specificity is unknown. The sample comes from a study of cytomegalovirus exposure and HLA in healthy donors. PCR amplification relied on 60 Vbeta primers (plus 13 Jbeta primers). The assay was immunoSEQ multiplex PCR, and TCRdb's table has in-frame clones only and misses some. This table holds about 160,000 clones, roughly 77% found once. Trimming took 6 bases from V and 7 from J, leaving 18 bases between them. The CDR3 loop spans 15 amino acids. Germline CDR1 KGHSH, CDR2 LQKENI. Study findings and constraints: Several V segments, TRBV6-2 and TRBV6-3 among them, could not be told apart and were dropped.

Sequencing used PBMCs. This chain connects TRBV18 to TRBJ1-4, with D possibly TRBD1 on 5 matching bases. The TCR sequence derives from a woman aged 50 to 65 in good health and CMV-seropositive. The CDR3 protein is CASSSTQGFSEKLFF. The DNA for the CDR3 is TGTGCCAGCTCGTCCACCCAGGGTTTTAGTGAAAAACTGTTTTTT. The full variable domain, completed using reference TRBV18 and TRBJ1-4, is NAGVMQNPRHLVRRRGQEARLRCSPMKGHSHVYWYRQLPEEGLKFMVYLQKENIIDESGMPKERFSAEFPKEGPSILRIQQVVRGDSAAYFCASSSTQGFSEKLFFGSGTQLSVL.